The clone carrying this TCR beta chain was seen more than once but under ten times. The data were obtained in a study of shared clonotypes between healthy human individuals. TCRdb's table, derived via immunoSEQ multiplex PCR, lists solely in-frame clones and lacks some. The data hold hundreds of thousands of clones, with approximately 79% observed a single time. This TCR came from a woman aged 25 to 39 in good health. Sequenced input: memory CD4+ T cells sorted from blood. Subset given: CD45RA-negative fraction.

The CDR3 bases are TGCGCCAGCAGCTTGGAGGGTGGTAGCTTGCGGGAGACCCAGTACTTC. Translation: CASSLEGGSLRETQYF. The rearrangement uses TRBV5-1 and TRBJ2-5; D unclear. Trimming removed 0 bases from V and 5 bases from J, with 17 bases in between. Germline assignment: CDR1 SGHRS and CDR2 YFSETQ. This CDR3 comprises 16 residues.